Shown below are 17 T cell receptor beta chains from a single sample sequenced in a study of cytomegalovirus exposure and HLA in healthy donors. The PCR made use of 60 Vbeta and 13 Jbeta primers. Clones were sequenced by immunoSEQ multiplex PCR, and TCRdb holds only the in-frame ones, with some missing. The data contain 150,000 to 200,000 clones, roughly 80% of them singletons. Sequenced input: PBMCs. The origin of the receptors is a man between 35 and 55 years old in good health and CMV-seronegative.

V is TRBV19 and J is TRBJ2-1; 16 bases are a match to TRBD2. The CDR3 spans 16 residues. Germline loops: CDR1 LNHDA, CDR2 SQIVND (reference sequence). V gave up 6 bases and J gave up 8 bases; unmatched junction bases: 7. The CDR3 sequence is CASRLGTSGRGDEQFF. The CDR3 bases are TGTGCCAGTAGATTGGGGACTAGCGGGAGGGGCGATGAGCAGTTCTTC. The complete variable domain, with remaining parts taken from reference TRBV19 and TRBJ2-1, reads DGGITQSPKYLFRKEGQNVTLSCEQNLNHDAMYWYRQDPGQGLRLIYYSQIVNDFQKGDIAEGYSVSREKKESFPLTVTSAQKNPTAFYLCASRLGTSGRGDEQFFGPGTRLTVL.

DNA for the CDR3: TGCAGCGTGGGACAGGGGGCGGCTGGCTACACCTTC. Translated, it gives CSVGQGAAGYTF. V gene TRBV29-1 combines with J gene TRBJ1-2, with 12 nucleotides matching TRBD1. Unmatched junction bases numbered 3, after V lost 6 bases and J lost 7 bases. The CDR3 sequence is 12 residues long. The germline gives CDR1 SQVTM, CDR2 ANQGSEA.

This rearrangement joins TRBV7-2 to TRBJ1-2, with 8 bases aligning to TRBD1. Germline V gene lookup returns CDR1 SGHTA and CDR2 FQGNSA. Trimming took 2 bases from V and 13 from J; bases not matched to a gene: 15. CDR3 length equals 15 residues. The CDR3 here is CASSLSLLDRDSSTF. The CDR3 DNA is TGTGCCAGCAGCTTATCCCTCTTGGACAGGGACTCCTCCACCTTC.

This clone turned up a few times. The V gene is TRBV28, the J gene TRBJ1-1; TRBD1 matches 8 bases. CDR3 length equals 14 residues. V shed 3 bases and J 5 bases; nucleotides not matched to a gene: 5. Germline V lookup: CDR1 MDHEN, CDR2 SYDVKM. The CDR3 loop is CASSFQGASTEAFF. CDR3 nucleotides: TGTGCCAGCAGTTTTCAGGGGGCGAGTACTGAAGCTTTCTTT. Using reference TRBV28 and TRBJ1-1 for the parts outside the CDR3, the full variable domain is DVKVTQSSRYLVKRTGEKVFLECVQDMDHENMFWYRQDPGLGLRLIYFSYDVKMKEKGDIPEGYSVSREKKERFSLILESASTNQTSMYLCASSFQGASTEAFFGQGTRLTVV.

This chain links TRBV6-1 with TRBJ2-1; 8 nucleotides match TRBD2. Germline V gene data show CDR1 as MNHNS and CDR2 as SASEGT. The ends lost 3 bases at V and 4 bases at J; junction bases unmatched: 2. This CDR3 has 14 amino acids. The CDR3 here is CASSDAGGYNEQFF. The CDR3, as DNA: TGTGCCAGCAGTGACGCGGGGGGTTACAATGAGCAGTTCTTC.

J is TRBJ2-3 and V is TRBV30; 10 bases agree with TRBD2. With V trimmed by 2 bases and J by 4 bases, 6 bases remained unmatched. CDR3 length: 15 amino acids. Germline V CDR1 and CDR2: GTSNPN, SVGIG (reference sequence). This CDR3 reads CAWSTLAGRSDTQYF. CDR3 coding DNA: TGTGCCTGGAGTACACTAGCGGGACGATCAGATACGCAGTATTTT.

This chain joins TRBV27 and TRBJ2-1; 7 nucleotides line up with TRBD2. The germline gives CDR1 MNHEY, CDR2 SMNVEV (reference sequence). J gave up 10 bases and V 6 bases, and 9 bases lay outside the gene matches. CDR3 length equals 13 residues. This CDR3 reads CASRPMGGYEQFF. DNA for the CDR3: TGTGCCAGCAGACCAATGGGGGGGTACGAGCAGTTCTTC.

This rearrangement joins TRBV5-6 to TRBJ2-1; weak D call: TRBD1 (5 bases). Trimming took 4 bases from V and 5 from J, leaving 16 bases between them. Germline loops: CDR1 SGHDT, CDR2 YYEEEE. This CDR3 spans 15 amino acids. This CDR3 reads CASSLLEWGNNEQFF. The CDR3 bases are TGTGCCAGCAGCCTACTCGAGTGGGGCAACAATGAGCAGTTCTTC.

The rearrangement uses TRBV14 and TRBJ1-3, with 7 bases identical to TRBD1. Germline lookup yields CDR1 SGHDN and CDR2 FVKESK. This CDR3 contains 14 residues. The trim removed 4 bases at V and 4 bases at J, leaving 4 bases unmatched. CDR3 sequence reads: CASSRQGFGNTIYF. CDR3 in DNA: TGTGCCAGCAGCCGACAGGGATTCGGAAACACCATATATTTT.

V gene TRBV5-4 combines with J gene TRBJ1-6; 7 nucleotides agree with TRBD1. Per the germline V gene, CDR1 is SGHNT and CDR2 is YYREEE (reference sequence). The V gene end was trimmed by 0 bases and the J gene end by 4 bases; junction bases not matched to a gene: 4. The CDR3 is 16 residues long. The CDR3 here is CASSLEGTEYNSPLHF. CDR3 in DNA: TGTGCCAGCAGCTTGGAGGGGACAGAGTATAATTCACCCCTCCACTTT.

V is TRBV5-1 and J is TRBJ1-5; D not certain. This CDR3 region has 15 residues. The V end lost 4 bases, the J end lost 6 bases, and 17 bases lay between the germline ends. The germline V gene encodes CDR1 SGHRS and CDR2 YFSETQ. The CDR3 is CASSLTGLRSQPQHF. In nucleotides, the CDR3 is TGCGCCAGCAGCCTAACCGGACTGCGGTCTCAGCCCCAGCATTTT.

This clone has only a few counts. The CDR3 sequence: CASSTRDSYSNQPQHF. CDR3 DNA sequence: TGTGCCAGTAGTACGAGGGACAGCTATAGCAATCAGCCCCAGCATTTT. The V and J genes are TRBV19 and TRBJ1-5; TRBD1 aligns across 7 bases. V lost 4 bases to trimming and J lost 0 bases; unmatched junction nucleotides: 6. CDR1 LNHDA and CDR2 SQIVND come from the germline V gene (reference sequence). The CDR3 runs to 16 residues.

This clone was seen a handful of times. The J gene is TRBJ1-4, the V gene TRBV2; D not resolved. The CDR3 is 12 residues long. V was clipped by 3 bases and J by 5 bases, with 4 bases between them. The germline V gene encodes CDR1 SNHLY and CDR2 FYNNEI. The CDR3 loop is CASSDRNEKLFF. The CDR3 nucleotides read TGTGCCAGCAGTGACAGGAATGAAAAACTGTTTTTT. The full variable domain, with the rest looked up from reference TRBV2 and TRBJ1-4, is EPEVTQTPSHQVTQMGQEVILRCVPISNHLYFYWYRQILGQKVEFLVSFYNNEISEKSEIFDDQFSVERPDGSNFTLKIRSTKLEDSAMYFCASSDRNEKLFFGSGTQLSVL.

The genes are TRBV6-5 and TRBJ2-7; 7 positions agree with TRBD1. Germline V gives CDR1 MNHEY, CDR2 SVGAGI. The CDR3 spans 13 residues. Losses at the gene ends were 2 bases for V and 3 bases for J; bases not matched to a gene: 1. The CDR3 sequence: CASSYNRGYEQYF. In DNA, the CDR3 is TGTGCCAGCAGTTACAACAGGGGCTACGAGCAGTACTTC.

The chain joins TRBV5-6 to TRBJ1-5, with TRBD1 identical over 8 bases. Germline V gene sequence: CDR1 SGHDT, CDR2 YYEEEE. Germline trimming cut 2 bases from V and 4 bases from J; bases unmatched to any gene: 5. The CDR3 covers 15 residues. The CDR3 protein is CASSFRDRRNQPQHF. CDR3 nucleotides: TGTGCCAGCAGCTTCCGGGACAGGAGGAATCAGCCCCAGCATTTT.

This chain links TRBV6-1 with TRBJ2-2; D gene unclear. The CDR3 runs 13 residues. V was shortened by 0 bases and J by 8 bases, with 7 bases between the two germline ends. Germline CDR1 reads MNHNS; CDR2 reads SASEGT. The CDR3 DNA reads TGTGCCAGCAGTGAAGCGGCGCGGGGGGAGCTGTTTTTT. Translating it yields CASSEAARGELFF.

The rearrangement links TRBV19 to TRBJ2-6; unclear D gene. Germline CDR1 LNHDA, CDR2 SQIVND (reference sequence). The V end lost 8 bases, the J end lost 3 bases, and 8 bases lay between the germline ends. CDR3 length: 13 amino acids. The CDR3 is CASCVVGANVLTF. As DNA, the CDR3 is TGTGCCAGTTGTGTCGTTGGGGCCAACGTCCTGACTTTC. Together with reference TRBV19 and TRBJ2-6, the CDR3 gives the full variable domain: DGGITQSPKYLFRKEGQNVTLSCEQNLNHDAMYWYRQDPGQGLRLIYYSQIVNDFQKGDIAEGYSVSREKKESFPLTVTSAQKNPTAFYLCASCVVGANVLTFGAGSRLTVL.